The entry that follows covers one TCR beta chain sequence. The record originates from a study of TIL therapy for anti-PD-1-resistant metastatic lung cancer. This was the immunoSEQ v3 assay. TCRdb keeps only in-frame clones here, not all; method: immunoSEQ multiplex PCR. The sample has 35,000 to 55,000 clones, 79% seen once; the top ten hold less than 15%. Time point denoted: pre-treatment sample, taken before nivolumab and TIL therapy. The source is a man between 65 and 85 years old with non-small cell lung cancer. The specimen was blood, collected at baseline.

This CDR3 reads CAWRAGGNYEQYF. The DNA for the CDR3 is TGTGCCTGGAGGGCGGGAGGGAACTACGAGCAGTACTTC. This rearrangement joins TRBV30 to TRBJ2-7, with TRBD2 matching over 9 bases. From germline, CDR1 is GTSNPN and CDR2 SVGIG (reference sequence). The ends lost 3 bases at V and 3 bases at J; junction bases unmatched: 3. There are 13 residues in the CDR3.